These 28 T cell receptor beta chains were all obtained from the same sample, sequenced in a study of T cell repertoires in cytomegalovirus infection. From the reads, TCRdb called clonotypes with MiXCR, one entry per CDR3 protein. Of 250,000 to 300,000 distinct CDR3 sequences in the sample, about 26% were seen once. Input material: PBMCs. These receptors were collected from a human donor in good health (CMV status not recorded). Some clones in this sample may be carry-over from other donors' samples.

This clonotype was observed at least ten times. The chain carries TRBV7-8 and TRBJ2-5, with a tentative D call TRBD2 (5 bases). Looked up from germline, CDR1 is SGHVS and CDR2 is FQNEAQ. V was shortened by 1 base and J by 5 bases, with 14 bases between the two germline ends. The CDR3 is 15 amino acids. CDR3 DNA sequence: TGTGCCAGCAGCTTAGGTGGCGGGCTTCGTGAGACCCAGTACTTC. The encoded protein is CASSLGGGLRETQYF.

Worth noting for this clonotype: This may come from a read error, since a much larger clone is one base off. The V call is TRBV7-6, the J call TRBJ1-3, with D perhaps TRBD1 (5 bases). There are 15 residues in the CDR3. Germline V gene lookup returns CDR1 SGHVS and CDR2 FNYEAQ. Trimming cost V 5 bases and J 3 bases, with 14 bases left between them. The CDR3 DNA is TGTGCCAGCAGCCCTAGACAGCTCTATGGAAACACCATATATTTT. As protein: CASSPRQLYGNTIYF.

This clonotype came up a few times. The CDR3 region is CASSDRRGEQYF. The CDR3 DNA sequence: TGTGCCAGCAGCGACCGGAGGGGCGAGCAGTACTTC. The chain employs TRBV2 and TRBJ2-7, with a possible D match to TRBD2 (6 bases). The V end lost 6 bases, the J end lost 6 bases, and 12 bases lay between the germline ends. This CDR3 region has 12 residues. Germline CDR1 and CDR2: SNHLY and FYNNEI.

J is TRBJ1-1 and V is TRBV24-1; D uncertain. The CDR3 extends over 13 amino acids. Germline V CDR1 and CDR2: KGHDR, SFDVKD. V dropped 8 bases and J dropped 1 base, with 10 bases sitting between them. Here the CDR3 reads CATNTGRNTEAFF. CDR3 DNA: TGTGCCACCAACACCGGGAGGAACACTGAAGCTTTCTTT.

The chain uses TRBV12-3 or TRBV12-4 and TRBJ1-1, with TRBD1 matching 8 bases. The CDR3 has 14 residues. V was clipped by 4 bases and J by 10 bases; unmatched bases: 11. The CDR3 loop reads CASSSTGDDFLAFF. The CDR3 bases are TGTGCCAGCAGTTCGACAGGGGACGACTTTTTAGCTTTCTTT.

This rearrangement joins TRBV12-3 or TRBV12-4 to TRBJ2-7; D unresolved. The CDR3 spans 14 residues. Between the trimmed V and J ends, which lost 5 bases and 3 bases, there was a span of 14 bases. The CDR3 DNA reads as TGTGCCAGCAGTCACGGTGTCAGAGGCTACGAGCAGTACTTC. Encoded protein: CASSHGVRGYEQYF.

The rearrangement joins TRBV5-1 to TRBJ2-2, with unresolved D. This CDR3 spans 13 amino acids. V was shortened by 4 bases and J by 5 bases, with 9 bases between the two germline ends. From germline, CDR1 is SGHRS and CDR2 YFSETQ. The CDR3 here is CASSTRTTGELFF. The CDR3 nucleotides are TGCGCCAGCAGCACCAGAACGACCGGGGAGCTGTTTTTT. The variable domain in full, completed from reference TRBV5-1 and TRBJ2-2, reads KAGVTQTPRYLIKTRGQQVTLSCSPISGHRSVSWYQQTPGQGLQFLFEYFSETQRNKGNFPGRFSGRQFSNSRSEMNVSTLELGDSALYLCASSTRTTGELFFGEGSRLTVL.

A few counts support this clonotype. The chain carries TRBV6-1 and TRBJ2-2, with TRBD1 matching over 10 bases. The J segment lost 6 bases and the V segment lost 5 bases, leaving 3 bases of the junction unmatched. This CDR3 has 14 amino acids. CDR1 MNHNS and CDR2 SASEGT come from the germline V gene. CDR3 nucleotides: TGTGCCAGCAGTACCGGGACAGGGGCCGGGGAGCTGTTTTTT. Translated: CASSTGTGAGELFF.

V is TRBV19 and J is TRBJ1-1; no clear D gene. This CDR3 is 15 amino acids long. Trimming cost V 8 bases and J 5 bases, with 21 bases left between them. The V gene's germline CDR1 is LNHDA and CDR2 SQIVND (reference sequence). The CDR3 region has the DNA TGTGCCAGTCGCAATCCCGAAGGACGCGGGACTGAAGCTTTCTTT. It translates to CASRNPEGRGTEAFF.

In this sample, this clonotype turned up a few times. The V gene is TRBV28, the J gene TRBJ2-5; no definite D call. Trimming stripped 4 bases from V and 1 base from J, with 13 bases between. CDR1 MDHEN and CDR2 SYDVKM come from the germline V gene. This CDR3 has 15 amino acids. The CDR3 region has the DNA TGTGCCAGCAGTTCCCGATGGGCGGCCCAAGAGACCCAGTACTTC. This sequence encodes CASSSRWAAQETQYF.

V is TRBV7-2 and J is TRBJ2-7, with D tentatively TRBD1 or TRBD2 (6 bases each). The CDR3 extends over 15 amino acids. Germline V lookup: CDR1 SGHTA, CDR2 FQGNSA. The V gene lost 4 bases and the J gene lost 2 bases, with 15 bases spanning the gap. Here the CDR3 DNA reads TGTGCCAGCAGCTCGGCGGGGACACAAACCTACGAGCAGTACTTC. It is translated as CASSSAGTQTYEQYF. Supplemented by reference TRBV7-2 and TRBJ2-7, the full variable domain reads GAGVSQSPSNKVTEKGKDVELRCDPISGHTALYWYRQSLGQGLEFLIYFQGNSAPDKSGLPSDRFSAERTGGSVSTLTIQRTQQEDSAVYLCASSSAGTQTYEQYFGPGTRLTVT.

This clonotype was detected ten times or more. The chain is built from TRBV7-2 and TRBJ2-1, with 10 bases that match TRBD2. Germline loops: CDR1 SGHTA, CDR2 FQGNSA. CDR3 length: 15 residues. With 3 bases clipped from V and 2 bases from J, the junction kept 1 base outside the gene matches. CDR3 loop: CASSFGTSAYNEQFF. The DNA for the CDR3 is TGTGCCAGCAGCTTCGGGACTAGCGCCTACAATGAGCAGTTCTTC.

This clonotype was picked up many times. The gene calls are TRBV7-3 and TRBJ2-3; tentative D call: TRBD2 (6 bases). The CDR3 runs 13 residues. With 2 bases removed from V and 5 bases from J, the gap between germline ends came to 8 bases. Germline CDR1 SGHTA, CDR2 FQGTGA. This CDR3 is CASSLLAIDTQYF. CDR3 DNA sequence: TGTGCCAGCAGCTTACTAGCGATAGATACGCAGTATTTT. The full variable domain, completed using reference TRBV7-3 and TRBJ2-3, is GAGVSQTPSNKVTEKGKYVELRCDPISGHTALYWYRQSLGQGPEFLIYFQGTGAADDSGLPNDRFFAVRPEGSVSTLKIQRTERGDSAVYLCASSLLAIDTQYFGPGTRLTVL.

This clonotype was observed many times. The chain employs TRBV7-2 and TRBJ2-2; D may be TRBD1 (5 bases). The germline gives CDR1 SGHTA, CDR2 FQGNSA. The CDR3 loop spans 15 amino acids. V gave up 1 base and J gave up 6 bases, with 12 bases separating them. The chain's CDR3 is CASSLVQGGAGELFF. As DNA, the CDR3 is TGTGCCAGCAGCTTAGTGCAGGGTGGGGCCGGGGAGCTGTTTTTT.

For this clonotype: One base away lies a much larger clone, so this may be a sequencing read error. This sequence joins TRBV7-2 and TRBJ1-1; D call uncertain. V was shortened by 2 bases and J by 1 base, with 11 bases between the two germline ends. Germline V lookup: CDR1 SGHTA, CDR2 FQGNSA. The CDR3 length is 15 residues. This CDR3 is CASSLTSLRNTEAFF. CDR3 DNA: TGTGCCAGCAGCTTAACATCCCTCCGGAACACTGAAGCTTTCTTT.

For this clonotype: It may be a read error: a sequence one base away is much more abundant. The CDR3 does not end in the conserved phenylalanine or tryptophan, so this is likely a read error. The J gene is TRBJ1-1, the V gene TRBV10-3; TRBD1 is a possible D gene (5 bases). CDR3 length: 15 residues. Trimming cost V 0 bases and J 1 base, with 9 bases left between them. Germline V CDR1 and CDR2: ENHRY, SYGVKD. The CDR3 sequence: CAISESKGWNTEAFY. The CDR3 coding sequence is TGTGCCATCAGTGAGTCGAAGGGGTGGAACACTGAAGCTTTCTAT.

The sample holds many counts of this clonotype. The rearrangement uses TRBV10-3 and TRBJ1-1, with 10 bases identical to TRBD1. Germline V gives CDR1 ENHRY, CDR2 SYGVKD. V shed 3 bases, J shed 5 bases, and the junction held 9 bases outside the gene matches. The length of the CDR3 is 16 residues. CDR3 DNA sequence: TGTGCCATCAGTGATTATGCGACAGGGGGCATGACTGAAGCTTTCTTT. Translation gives CAISDYATGGMTEAFF.

Here the CDR3 reads CSAVVTIYEQYF. DNA for the CDR3: TGCAGCGCCGTGGTCACCATTTACGAGCAGTACTTC. The chain carries TRBV29-1 and TRBJ2-7; no definite D call. Germline lookup yields CDR1 SQVTM and CDR2 ANQGSEA. The CDR3 extends over 12 amino acids. V was cut by 7 bases and J by 4 bases, with 14 bases left in between.

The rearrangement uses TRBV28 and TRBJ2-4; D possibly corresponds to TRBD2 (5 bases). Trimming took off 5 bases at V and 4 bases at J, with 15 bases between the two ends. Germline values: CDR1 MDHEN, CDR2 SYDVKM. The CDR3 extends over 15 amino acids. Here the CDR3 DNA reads TGTGCCAGCAGTGGAGGCTGGGGAGTAAAAAACATTCAGTACTTC. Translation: CASSGGWGVKNIQYF.

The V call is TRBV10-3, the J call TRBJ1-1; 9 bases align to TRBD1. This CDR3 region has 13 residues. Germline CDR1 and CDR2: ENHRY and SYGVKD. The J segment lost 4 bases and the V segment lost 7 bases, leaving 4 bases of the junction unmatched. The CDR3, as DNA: TGTGCCATCACTTCGGACAGGGGCACTGAAGCTTTCTTT. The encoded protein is CAITSDRGTEAFF.

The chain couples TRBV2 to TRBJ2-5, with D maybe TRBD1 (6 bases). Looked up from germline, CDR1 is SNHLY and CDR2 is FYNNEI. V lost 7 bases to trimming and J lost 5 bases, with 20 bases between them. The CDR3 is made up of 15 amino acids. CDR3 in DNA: TGTGCCAGCACTTGGGGGACAAGGGCCGGTGAGACCCAGTACTTC. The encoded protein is CASTWGTRAGETQYF.

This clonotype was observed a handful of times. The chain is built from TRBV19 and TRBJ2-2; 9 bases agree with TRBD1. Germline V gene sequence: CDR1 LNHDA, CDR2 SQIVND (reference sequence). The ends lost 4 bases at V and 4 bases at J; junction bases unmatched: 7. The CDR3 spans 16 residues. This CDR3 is CASSTNRGQSTGELFF. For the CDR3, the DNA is TGTGCCAGTAGTACAAACAGGGGGCAGAGCACCGGGGAGCTGTTTTTT.

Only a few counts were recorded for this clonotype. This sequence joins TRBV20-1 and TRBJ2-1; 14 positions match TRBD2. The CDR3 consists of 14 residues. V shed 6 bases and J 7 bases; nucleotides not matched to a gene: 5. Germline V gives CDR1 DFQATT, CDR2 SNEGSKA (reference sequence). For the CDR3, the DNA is TGCAGTGCCGGACTAGCGGGAGGTCATAATGAGCAGTTCTTC. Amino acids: CSAGLAGGHNEQFF.

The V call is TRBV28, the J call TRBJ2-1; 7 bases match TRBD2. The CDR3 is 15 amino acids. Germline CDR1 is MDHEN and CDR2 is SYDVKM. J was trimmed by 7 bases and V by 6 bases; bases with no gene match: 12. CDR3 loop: CASSSPGTNGNEQFF. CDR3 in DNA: TGTGCCAGCAGCTCTCCCGGGACTAATGGTAATGAGCAGTTCTTC. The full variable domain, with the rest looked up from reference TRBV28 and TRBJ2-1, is DVKVTQSSRYLVKRTGEKVFLECVQDMDHENMFWYRQDPGLGLRLIYFSYDVKMKEKGDIPEGYSVSREKKERFSLILESASTNQTSMYLCASSSPGTNGNEQFFGPGTRLTVL.

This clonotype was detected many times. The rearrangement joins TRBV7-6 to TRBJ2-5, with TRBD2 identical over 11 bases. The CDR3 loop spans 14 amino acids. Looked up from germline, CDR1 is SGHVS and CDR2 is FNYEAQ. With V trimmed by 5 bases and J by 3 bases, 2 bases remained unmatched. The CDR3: CASSQTSGKETQYF. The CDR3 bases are TGTGCCAGCAGCCAGACTAGCGGGAAAGAGACCCAGTACTTC. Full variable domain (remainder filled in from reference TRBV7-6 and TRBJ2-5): GAGVSQSPRYKVTKRGQDVALRCDPISGHVSLYWYRQALGQGPEFLTYFNYEAQQDKSGLPNDRFSAERPEGSISTLTIQRTEQRDSAMYRCASSQTSGKETQYFGPGTRLLVL.

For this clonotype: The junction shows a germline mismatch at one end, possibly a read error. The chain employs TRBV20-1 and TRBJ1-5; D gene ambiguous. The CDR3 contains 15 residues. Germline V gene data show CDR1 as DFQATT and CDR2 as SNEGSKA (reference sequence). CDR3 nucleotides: TGCAGTACTAGCCTAGGCGGTAATAGCAATCAGCCCCAGCATTTT. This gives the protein CSTSLGGNSNQPQHF.

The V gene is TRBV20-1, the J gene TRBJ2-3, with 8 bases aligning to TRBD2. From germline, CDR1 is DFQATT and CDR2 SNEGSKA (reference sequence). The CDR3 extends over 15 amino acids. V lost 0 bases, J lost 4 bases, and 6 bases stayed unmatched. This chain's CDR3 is CSARDTGGPPDTQYF. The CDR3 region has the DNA TGCAGTGCTAGAGATACGGGGGGGCCCCCAGATACGCAGTATTTT.

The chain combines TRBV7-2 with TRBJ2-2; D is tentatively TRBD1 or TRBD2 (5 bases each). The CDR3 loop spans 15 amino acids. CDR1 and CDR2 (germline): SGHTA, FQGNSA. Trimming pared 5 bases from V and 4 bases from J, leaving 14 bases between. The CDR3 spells CASSRGSIFTGELFF. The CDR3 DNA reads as TGTGCCAGCAGCCGGGGCAGTATATTCACCGGGGAGCTGTTTTTT.